Below are 2 T cell receptor beta chains sequenced from a single sample in a study of T-cell reconstitution after alpha-beta-depleted transplantation in children. It was with unique molecular identifiers that the TCRbeta library was prepared. One entry per CDR3 protein, called by TCRdb with MiXCR from the PCR reads. Here the sample spans a few hundred thousand distinct CDR3 sequences, 43% being singletons. The sequences come from PBMCs, collected before TCRalphabeta/CD19-depleted stem cell transplant. The receptors stem from a girl aged 2-10 years with aplastic anemia, due to receive a stem cell transplant.

The chain is built from TRBV19 and TRBJ2-3, with TRBD1 matching over 10 bases. V was clipped by 5 bases and J by 2 bases; unmatched bases: 4. The CDR3 has 15 amino acids. CDR1 is LNHDA, CDR2 SQIVND, per germline (reference sequence). The CDR3 DNA sequence: TGTGCCAGTAGTCGGACAGGGGGAAACACAGATACGCAGTATTTT. Residues: CASSRTGGNTDTQYF. The full variable domain, with the rest looked up from reference TRBV19 and TRBJ2-3, is DGGITQSPKYLFRKEGQNVTLSCEQNLNHDAMYWYRQDPGQGLRLIYYSQIVNDFQKGDIAEGYSVSREKKESFPLTVTSAQKNPTAFYLCASSRTGGNTDTQYFGPGTRLTVL.

This clonotype was seen more than once but under ten times. This chain connects TRBV3-1 to TRBJ1-5; 7 nucleotides line up with TRBD1. This CDR3 has 14 amino acids. The germline V gene encodes CDR1 LGHDT and CDR2 YNNKEL (reference sequence). The junction had 9 bases not matched to a gene; V was cut back by 4 bases and J by 9 bases. The CDR3 loop is CASSRHRGSGPQHF. CDR3 DNA sequence: TGTGCCAGCAGCCGCCACAGGGGTTCAGGGCCCCAGCATTTT. Using reference TRBV3-1 and TRBJ1-5 for the parts outside the CDR3, the full variable domain is DTAVSQTPKYLVTQMGNDKSIKCEQNLGHDTMYWYKQDSKKFLKIMFSYNNKELIINETVPNRFSPKSPDKAHLNLHINSLELGDSAVYFCASSRHRGSGPQHFGDGTRLSIL.